The rows below give T cell receptor beta chains drawn from one sample of a study of OX40 agonist ivuxolimab in advanced cancers. Libraries were prepared by immunoSEQ multiplex PCR; TCRdb keeps only in-frame clonotypes and omits some of them. Of about 70,000 clones listed, about 94% were seen once; the top ten hold around 7.3%. The specimen was CD4+ or CD8+ T cells sorted from blood, collected in a trial of the OX40 agonist ivuxolimab. These TCRs come from an adult with an advanced solid tumor such as melanoma, head and neck, liver or kidney cancer. The CDR3 runs from the conserved cysteine through the conserved F or W. A D gene is named only where the DNA matches it firmly. Rows give clone size only sometimes, using once, few, many, or a class for an expanded clone.

CDR3aa | CDR3nt | d_gene | abundance | j_gene | v_gene
CASSSIHPLGFF | TGTGCCAGCAGCTCTATACACCCTTTGGGTTTCTTT | - | - | TRBJ1-1 | TRBV7-9
CASSTGTGDGYTF | TGCGCCAGCAGTACCGGGACAGGGGATGGCTACACCTTC | TRBD1 | - | TRBJ1-2 | TRBV10-1
CASILDKTSGANVLTF | TGTGCCAGCATCCTCGACAAAACCTCTGGGGCCAACGTCCTGACTTTC | - | - | TRBJ2-6 | TRBV7-3
CASSLGSLQPQHF | TGTGCCAGCAGTTTGGGCAGTTTACAGCCCCAGCATTTT | - | - | TRBJ1-5 | TRBV27
CSVLGTDLVNTEAFF | TGCAGCGTGCTTGGGACAGACTTGGTGAACACTGAAGCTTTCTTT | TRBD1 | - | TRBJ1-1 | TRBV29-1
CASSEAPALQPQHF | TGTGCCAGCAGTGAAGCGCCGGCACTCCAGCCCCAGCATTTT | - | - | TRBJ1-5 | TRBV6-1
CASSLGPFEQYF | TGTGCCAGCAGCTTGGGTCCCTTTGAGCAGTACTTC | - | - | TRBJ2-7 | TRBV5-4
CASSLSSDTQYF | TGTGCCAGCAGCTTATCGTCTGATACGCAGTATTTT | - | - | TRBJ2-3 | TRBV7-6
CASSLEGLAGVQWEQFF | TGCGCCAGCAGCTTGGAGGGGCTAGCGGGGGTACAATGGGAGCAGTTCTTC | TRBD2 | - | TRBJ2-1 | TRBV5-1
CASSWKGFSSHEQYF | TGTGCCAGCAGTTGGAAGGGCTTCAGTTCACACGAGCAGTACTTC | - | - | TRBJ2-7 | TRBV27
CASSLGSGYYEQYF | TGTGCCAGCAGCTTAGGTTCAGGGTACTACGAGCAGTACTTC | - | once | TRBJ2-7 | TRBV11-2
CAISERGSILEQYF | TGTGCCATCAGTGAGCGAGGCAGCATACTTGAGCAGTACTTC | - | once | TRBJ2-7 | TRBV10-3
CASSPWGSYNEQFF | TGTGCCAGCAGCCCGTGGGGTTCCTACAATGAGCAGTTCTTC | - | - | TRBJ2-1 | TRBV5-5
CASSFLDGQYEQYF | TGTGCCAGCAGTTTTCTGGACGGTCAATACGAGCAGTACTTC | - | - | TRBJ2-7 | TRBV27
CASSLPTNNQPQHF | TGCGCCAGCAGCCTTCCGACAAACAATCAGCCCCAGCATTTT | - | - | TRBJ1-5 | TRBV4-1
CASSHGQGNTEAFF | TGTGCCAGCAGCCACGGACAGGGCAACACTGAAGCTTTCTTT | TRBD1 | - | TRBJ1-1 | TRBV2
CASSLVGGLYNEQFF | TGTGCCAGCAGCTTAGTCGGGGGGCTTTACAATGAGCAGTTCTTC | - | - | TRBJ2-1 | TRBV7-2
CASGFDGELFF | TGTGCTAGTGGTTTCGACGGGGAGCTGTTTTTT | - | - | TRBJ2-2 | TRBV12-5
CASSLERGSSPNYGYTF | TGTGCCAGCAGCTTAGAAAGGGGATCTAGCCCTAACTATGGCTACACCTTC | - | - | TRBJ1-2 | TRBV13
CASSYSGTGVYGYTF | TGTGCCAGCAGCTACTCCGGGACAGGGGTCTATGGCTACACCTTC | TRBD1 | - | TRBJ1-2 | TRBV7-9
CASSWGTGGGYGYTF | TGTGCCAGCAGCTGGGGGACAGGGGGCGGCTATGGCTACACCTTC | TRBD1 | - | TRBJ1-2 | TRBV5-6
CASIPPGAWETQYF | TGTGCCAGCATCCCGCCGGGGGCGTGGGAGACCCAGTACTTC | - | once | TRBJ2-5 | TRBV2
CAWSDGTSREQYF | TGTGCCTGGAGTGATGGGACCTCGCGGGAGCAGTACTTC | - | - | TRBJ2-7 | TRBV30
CASSPYPLLQRGGADTQYF | TGTGCCAGCAGTCCCTACCCCCTCCTTCAGCGGGGGGGGGCAGATACGCAGTATTTT | TRBD2 | once | TRBJ2-3 | TRBV27
CASSLQAGGVVYEQYF | TGTGCCAGCAGCCTTCAAGCGGGGGGAGTCGTCTACGAGCAGTACTTC | TRBD2 | - | TRBJ2-7 | TRBV14
CASSLDNRGGRTGTEAFF | TGTGCCAGCAGCTTAGATAACAGGGGCGGCCGAACAGGCACTGAAGCTTTCTTT | TRBD1 | - | TRBJ1-1 | TRBV7-8
CASSLVWDLGIQYF | TGCGCCAGCAGCTTGGTTTGGGATCTGGGCATTCAGTACTTC | - | few | TRBJ2-4 | TRBV5-1
CASSLRTENYGYTF | TGCGCCAGCAGCCTACGGACGGAGAACTATGGCTACACCTTC | - | - | TRBJ1-2 | TRBV5-1
CASSRQGADTQYF | TGTGCCAGTAGTAGACAGGGTGCAGATACGCAGTATTTT | TRBD1 | once | TRBJ2-3 | TRBV19
CASSQDPTGGKREKLFF | TGCGCCAGCAGCCAAGATCCCACTGGCGGCAAACGGGAAAAACTGTTTTTT | - | - | TRBJ1-4 | TRBV4-3
CATSERDGRPAFRF | TGTGCCACCAGCGAAAGGGATGGCAGGCCGGCCTTCCGTTTT | - | - | TRBJ1-4 | TRBV15
CSVRGIGTLGTEAFF | TGCAGCGTTCGAGGGATTGGAACACTGGGTACTGAAGCTTTCTTT | - | - | TRBJ1-1 | TRBV29-1
CASRSRPSGGDEQFF | TGTGCCAGCAGGTCGAGACCTAGCGGGGGCGATGAGCAGTTCTTC | TRBD2 | - | TRBJ2-1 | TRBV5-8
CASRWTSGGLTGEQFF | TGTGCCAGCAGGTGGACTAGCGGGGGGTTAACTGGTGAGCAGTTCTTC | TRBD2 | - | TRBJ2-1 | TRBV7-9
CASSQVGGGGELFF | TGCGCCAGCAGCCAAGTAGGAGGGGGCGGGGAGCTGTTTTTT | - | - | TRBJ2-2 | TRBV4-3
CASIPGQGYEQYF | TGCGCCAGCATTCCAGGACAGGGGTACGAGCAGTACTTC | TRBD1 | - | TRBJ2-7 | TRBV10-2
CASSQGPSGEITYEQYF | TGCGCCAGCAGCCAAGGACCATCGGGGGAAATTACGTACGAGCAGTACTTC | - | once | TRBJ2-7 | TRBV4-3